A selection of T cell receptor beta chains follows, all from one sample in a study of T cell responses to AZD1222 COVID-19 vaccine. Some clones are missing from TCRdb's copy, which holds only in-frame ones; the method was immunoSEQ multiplex PCR. The table has fewer than 200,000 clones, about 89% seen once. The material sequenced was peripheral blood, taken on day 0 of AZD1222 vaccination. These receptors all stem from an adult in good health. CDR3s include the opening cysteine and the closing phenylalanine or tryptophan.

TRBV28 CASSGRGQVRSYEQYF
TRBV13 CASSPLAGGNTGELFF
TRBV3-1/TRBV3-2 CASSQVDGTEAFF
TRBV6-2/TRBV6-3 CASSLERNEQFF
TRBV29-1 CSVEDPGGEGHEQYF
TRBV4-1 CASSQRFLTYNEQFF
TRBV7-2 CASSLPTSGHNEQFF
TRBV28 CASKIQGVTNYGYTF
TRBV6-5 CASDFAFYGYTF
TRBV30 CAWSVRQRNQPQHF
TRBV18 CASSPDEVREKLFF
TRBV6-5 CASRSTQGDHYGYTF
TRBV9 CASKGYGYTF
TRBV11-2 CASSLGTASNQPQHF
TRBV11-2 CASSLVRGNTGELFF
TRBV12-3/TRBV12-4 CASSFSGLRYF
TRBV6-5 CASSHFGTLEETQYF
TRBV20-1 CSASYQHWNGYTF
TRBV13 CASSPKSRATNEKLFF
TRBV11-2 CASSTAPGGDSSYEQYF
TRBV5-4 CASSLTDGNTIYF
TRBV15 CATSRGDRFSTEAFF
TRBV28 CASSAGTASTDTQYF
TRBV3-1/TRBV3-2 CASSHRGRDGWSGNTIYF
TRBV6-1 CASSALAPSSYNEQFF
TRBV28 CASSFRPNTEAFF
TRBV11-1 CASSLEDALSYGYTF
TRBV28 CASSSQVYEQYF
TRBV9 CASSPSNSPLHF
TRBV19 CASSIRGTNGEAFF
TRBV6-5 CASSFDRENTEAFF
TRBV11-2 CASSLLRGGVAYEQYF
TRBV29-1 CSVGGGGEQFF
TRBV21-1 CASSPLGATDTQYF
TRBV3-1/TRBV3-2 CASSPLGLRRILNTEAFF
TRBV7-9 CASSLVGYEQYF
TRBV4-3 CASSQRGQGYQPQHF
TRBV9 CASSVSGGTATNEKLFF
TRBV28 CASRESSYEQYF
TRBV14 CASSQDIRGKKNTEAFF
TRBV14 CASSQVIHPEETQYF
TRBV3-1/TRBV3-2 CAKNREQYF
TRBV6-6 CASSQKGTGLYEQYF
TRBV2 CASTKFMNTEAFF
TRBV19 CASSISPGGYTEAFF
TRBV5-4 CASSKSASGSYEQYF
TRBV10-3 CAIENREVHEQYF
TRBV6-5 CASRGAARGLSAFF
TRBV28 CASIAGHDSEAFF
TRBV14 CASSQDRTGDSPLHF
TRBV4-1 CASSQDVGTWRGYTF
TRBV28 CATRGGAETYEQYF
TRBV5-6 CASSFPGLAYEQYF
TRBV28 CASSFNGQGSDTQYF